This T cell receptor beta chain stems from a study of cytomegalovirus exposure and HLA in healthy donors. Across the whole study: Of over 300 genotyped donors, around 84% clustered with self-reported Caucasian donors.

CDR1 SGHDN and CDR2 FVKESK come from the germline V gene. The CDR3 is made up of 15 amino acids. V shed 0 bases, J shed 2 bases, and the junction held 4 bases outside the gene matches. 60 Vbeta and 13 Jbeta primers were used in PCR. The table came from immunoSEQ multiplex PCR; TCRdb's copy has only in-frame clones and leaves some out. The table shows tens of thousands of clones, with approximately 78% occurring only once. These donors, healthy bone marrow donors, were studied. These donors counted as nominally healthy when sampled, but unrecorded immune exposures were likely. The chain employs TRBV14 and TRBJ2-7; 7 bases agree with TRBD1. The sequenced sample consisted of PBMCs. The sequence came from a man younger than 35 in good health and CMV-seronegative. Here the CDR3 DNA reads TGTGCCAGCAGCCAAGATGAGGGGGCGGCCTACGAGCAGTACTTC. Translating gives CASSQDEGAAYEQYF.